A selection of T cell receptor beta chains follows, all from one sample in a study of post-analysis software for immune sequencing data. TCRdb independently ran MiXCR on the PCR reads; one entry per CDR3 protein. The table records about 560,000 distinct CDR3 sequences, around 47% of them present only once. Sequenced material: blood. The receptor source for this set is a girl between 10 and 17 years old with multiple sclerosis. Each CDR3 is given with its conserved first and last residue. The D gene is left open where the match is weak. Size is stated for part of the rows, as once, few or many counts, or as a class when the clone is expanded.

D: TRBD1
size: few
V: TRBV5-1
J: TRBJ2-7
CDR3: CASSSGTGKLYEQYF
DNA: TGCGCCAGCAGCTCGGGGACAGGGAAACTCTACGAGCAGTACTTC

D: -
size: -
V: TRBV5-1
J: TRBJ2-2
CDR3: CASSSTHGGTGELFF
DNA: TGCGCCAGCAGCTCGACCCACGGAGGGACCGGGGAGCTGTTTTTT

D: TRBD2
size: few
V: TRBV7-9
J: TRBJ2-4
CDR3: CASSLATSGGAAQYF
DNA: TGTGCCAGCAGCTTAGCGACTAGCGGGGGGGCCGCGCAGTACTTC

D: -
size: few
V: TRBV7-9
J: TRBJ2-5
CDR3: CASAFQGSAPKETQYF
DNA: TGTGCCAGCGCCTTCCAGGGTAGCGCCCCGAAGGAGACCCAGTACTTC

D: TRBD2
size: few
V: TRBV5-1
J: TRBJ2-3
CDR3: CASRLVPLAGGYPDTQYF
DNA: TGCGCCAGCAGATTGGTCCCGCTAGCGGGGGGGTACCCAGATACGCAGTATTTT

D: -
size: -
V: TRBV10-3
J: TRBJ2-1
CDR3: CAIGRDLEQFF
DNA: TGTGCCATAGGACGGGATCTAGAGCAGTTCTTC

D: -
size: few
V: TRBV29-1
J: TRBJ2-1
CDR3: CSVETAGWSNEQFF
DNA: TGCAGCGTTGAAACGGCAGGATGGTCCAATGAGCAGTTCTTC

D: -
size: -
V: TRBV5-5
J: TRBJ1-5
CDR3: CASSLNYRETGSSNQPQHF
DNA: TGTGCCAGCAGCTTGAATTATAGGGAAACAGGGAGTAGCAATCAGCCCCAGCATTTT

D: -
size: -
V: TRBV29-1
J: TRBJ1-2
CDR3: CSVEDRSEGYTF
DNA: TGCAGCGTTGAAGATCGGAGTGAGGGCTACACCTTC

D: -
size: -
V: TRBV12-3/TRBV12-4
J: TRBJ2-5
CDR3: CASSFWEKETQYF
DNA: TGTGCCAGCAGTTTCTGGGAGAAAGAGACCCAGTACTTC

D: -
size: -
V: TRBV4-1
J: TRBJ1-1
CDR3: CASSQTGTFGPAFF
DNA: TGCGCCAGCAGCCAAACCGGGACTTTCGGACCAGCTTTCTTT

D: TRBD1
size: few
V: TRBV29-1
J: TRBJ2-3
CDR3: CSVYRQGGNTDTQYF
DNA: TGCAGCGTTTATAGACAGGGGGGGAACACAGATACGCAGTATTTT

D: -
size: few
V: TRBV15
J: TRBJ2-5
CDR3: CAVKGTLATETQYF
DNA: TGTGCCGTAAAGGGGACGTTAGCGACGGAGACCCAGTACTTC

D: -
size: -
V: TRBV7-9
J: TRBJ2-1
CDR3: CASSLPRGPRDEQFF
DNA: TGTGCCAGCAGCTTACCACGGGGTCCTAGGGATGAGCAGTTCTTC